The clone carrying this T cell receptor (beta chain) was found a few times. The antigen is unknown. Described time point: peripheral blood 6 weeks after treatment start. TCRdb's table, derived via immunoSEQ multiplex PCR, lists solely in-frame clones and lacks some. The sample contains more than 40,000 clones, about four fifths of which appear only once. Trimming took 4 bases from V and 4 from J, leaving 12 bases between them. The CDR3 extends over 13 amino acids. CDR1 and CDR2 (germline): SGHRS, YFSETQ. This entry is derived from a study of PD-L1 blockade in urothelial cancer. The overall study: Enrolled patients had been treated previously with 0 to 3 chemotherapy regimens. Each blood sample yielded a median of about 150,000 T cells.

Whole-study findings and limits: Pretreatment TCR clonality in blood, when below the median, was predictive of better survival.

Sequencing was performed on PBMCs, taken around atezolizumab (anti-PD-L1) treatment. The V gene is TRBV5-1, the J gene TRBJ2-7; a weak D match, TRBD1 (6 bases). The clonotype originates from a man aged 55 to 69 with urothelial cancer. The CDR3 nucleotides read TGCGCCAGCAGCGAACAGGGTTCGTACGAGCAGTACTTC. Its protein is CASSEQGSYEQYF.